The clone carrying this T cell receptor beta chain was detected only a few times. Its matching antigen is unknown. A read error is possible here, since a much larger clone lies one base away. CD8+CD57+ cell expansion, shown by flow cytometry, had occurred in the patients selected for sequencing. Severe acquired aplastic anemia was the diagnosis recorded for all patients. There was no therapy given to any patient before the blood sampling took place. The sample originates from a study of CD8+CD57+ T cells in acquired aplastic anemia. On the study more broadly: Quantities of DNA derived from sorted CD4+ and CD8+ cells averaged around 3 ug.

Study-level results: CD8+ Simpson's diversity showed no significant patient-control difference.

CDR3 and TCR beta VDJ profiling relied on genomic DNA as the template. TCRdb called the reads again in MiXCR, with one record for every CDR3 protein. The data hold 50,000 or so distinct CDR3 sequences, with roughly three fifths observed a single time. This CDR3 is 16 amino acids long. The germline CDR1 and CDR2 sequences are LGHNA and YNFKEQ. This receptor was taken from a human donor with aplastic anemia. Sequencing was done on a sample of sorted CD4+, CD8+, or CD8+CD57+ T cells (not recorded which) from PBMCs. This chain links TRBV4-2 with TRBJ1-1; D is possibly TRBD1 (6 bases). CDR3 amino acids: CASSQIRLSGDTEALF. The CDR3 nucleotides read TGTGCCAGCAGCCAAATCCGATTGTCAGGGGACACTGAAGCTCTCTTT.